What follows describes a single T cell receptor (beta chain). The table lists this clone with a few counts. It has no known antigen specificity. No base-level quality is on record; no much larger clone is a single base apart. The library was built by means of the immunoSEQ multiplex PCR assay. TCRdb limited this immuneACCESS table to in-frame rearrangements with V and J called. A share of clones is missing; checked studies link under half to unresolved V genes, and the rest is unexplained. The sample table lists roughly 40,000 clones, about 91% of them with a count of one. The biggest ten clones account for 7.8% of the sample. The entry originates in a study of T cell changes during pregnancy in multiple sclerosis (dated by TCRdb to about 2019). In the study overall: The study looked at changes in the T cell repertoire across pregnancy in women with multiple sclerosis.

CDR1 MNHNS and CDR2 SASEGT are derived from the germline V gene. The CDR3 goes from the cysteine to the phenylalanine over 15 residues. Kept here is only the CDR3 DNA, which spans 45 bases and is read in frame from base 1. Between the V and J ends, shortened by 6 bases and 3 bases respectively, the junction contains 18 bases. The receptor comes from a female donor with multiple sclerosis, enrolled in a pregnancy study. The receptor chain draws on TRBV6-1 and TRBJ2-7, and the D gene may be TRBD2, 6 bases matching. The specimen comprised CD8+ T cells from peripheral blood mononuclear cells, sampled before pregnancy. The CDR3 protein sequence reads: CASRVHADGGYEQYF. The bases read TGTGCCAGCAGAGTGCATGCAGACGGGGGCTACGAGCAGTACTTC.